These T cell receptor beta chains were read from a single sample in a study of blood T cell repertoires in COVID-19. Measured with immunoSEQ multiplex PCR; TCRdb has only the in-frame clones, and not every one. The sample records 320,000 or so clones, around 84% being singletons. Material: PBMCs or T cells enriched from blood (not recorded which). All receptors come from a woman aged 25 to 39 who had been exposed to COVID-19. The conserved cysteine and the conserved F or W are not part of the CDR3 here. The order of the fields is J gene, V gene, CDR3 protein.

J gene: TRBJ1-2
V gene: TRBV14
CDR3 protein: ASSQMTGGAGGYT

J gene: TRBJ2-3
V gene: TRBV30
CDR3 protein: AWSVSSTDTQY

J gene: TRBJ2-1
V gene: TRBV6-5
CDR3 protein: ASSLLAGSYNEQF

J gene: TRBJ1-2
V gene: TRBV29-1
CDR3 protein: SVESIHGTGVSPSNYGYT

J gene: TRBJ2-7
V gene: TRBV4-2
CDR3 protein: ASSRELAGAMSYEQY

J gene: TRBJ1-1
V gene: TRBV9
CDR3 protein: ASSPFGSAAQGRDTEAF

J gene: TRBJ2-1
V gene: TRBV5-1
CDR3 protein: ASSLVGTSPFNEQF

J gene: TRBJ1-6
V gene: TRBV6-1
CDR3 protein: ASSEDRRGSPLH

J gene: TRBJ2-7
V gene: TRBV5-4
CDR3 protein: ASSLGTSGIYEQY

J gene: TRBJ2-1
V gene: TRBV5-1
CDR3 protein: ASSLDTGTYNEQF

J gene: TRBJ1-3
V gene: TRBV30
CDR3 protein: ASTAPRGREGNTIY

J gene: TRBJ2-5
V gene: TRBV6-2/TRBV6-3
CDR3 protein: ASSSGTGGQETQY

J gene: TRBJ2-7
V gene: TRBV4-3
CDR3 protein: ASSHVRGNEQY

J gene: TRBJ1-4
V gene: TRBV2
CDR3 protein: ASSANLNEKLF

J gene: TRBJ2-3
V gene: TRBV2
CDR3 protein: ASRYRTSGTDTQY

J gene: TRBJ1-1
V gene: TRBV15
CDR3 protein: ATSRVGRNTEAF

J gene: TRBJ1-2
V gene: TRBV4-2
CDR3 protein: ASSQDIPRQDYGYT

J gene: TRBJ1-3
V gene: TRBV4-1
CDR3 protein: ASSQEGGPGVSKAIY

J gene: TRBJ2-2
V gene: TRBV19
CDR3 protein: ASSIFPSHTGELF

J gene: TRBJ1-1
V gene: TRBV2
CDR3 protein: ASSRTNTEAF

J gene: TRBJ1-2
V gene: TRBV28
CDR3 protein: ASSYTPPGTPPRT

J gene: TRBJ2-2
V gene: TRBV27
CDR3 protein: ASSLWQSGELF

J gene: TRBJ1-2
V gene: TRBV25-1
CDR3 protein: ASSDPGTGGAYGYT

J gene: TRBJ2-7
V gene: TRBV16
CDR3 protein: ASSPSAGQSSYEQY

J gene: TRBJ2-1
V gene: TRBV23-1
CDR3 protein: ASSRSGTSGKTSSYNEQF

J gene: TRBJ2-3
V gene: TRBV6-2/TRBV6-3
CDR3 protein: ASSFKFTQY

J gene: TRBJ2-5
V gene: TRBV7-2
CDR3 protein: ASSLVSLAGGPWAQY

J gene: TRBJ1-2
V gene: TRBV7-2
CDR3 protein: ASSPGSNYGYT

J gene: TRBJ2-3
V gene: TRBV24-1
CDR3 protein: ATSGGGGVRTDTQY

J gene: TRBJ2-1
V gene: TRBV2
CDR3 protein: ASSEIGGRSLNEF

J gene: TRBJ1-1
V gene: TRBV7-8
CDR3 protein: ASSPNIKGDTEAF

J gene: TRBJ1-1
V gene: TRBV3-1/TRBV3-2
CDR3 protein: ASSQSTGVAEAF